The T cell receptor (beta chain) under discussion was sequenced for a study of a mutant IDH1 vaccine in newly diagnosed glioma. Study-level background: Treated patients were roughly 60% male, roughly 38% female, mean age around 40 years. Receipt of radiotherapy, temozolomide, or both preceded the study, and most received both. Study-wide results and limits: Changes to the top peripheral T cell clonotypes appeared unrelated to pseudoprogression.

V lost 5 bases to trimming and J lost 4 bases; unmatched junction nucleotides: 2. From germline, CDR1 is GTSNPN and CDR2 SVGIG (reference sequence). This CDR3 has 12 amino acids. To note about this clone: The antigen is unknown.

Sequencing was performed with immunoSEQ multiplex PCR; in TCRdb, only in-frame clones are kept and a portion is missing. The sample shows tens of thousands of clones, about 80% of them seen only once. Time point noted: week 35, safety follow-up. Vaccination comprised doses that each held 300 ug of mutant IDH1 20-mer peptide, plus topical imiquimod. The TCR originated in a man aged 30 to 45 with glioma. The starting material was PBMCs, obtained from a glioma patient whose treatment included an IDH1 peptide vaccine. The chain is built from TRBV30 and TRBJ1-5; the match to TRBD1 covers 7 bases. CDR3 loop: CAWGQENQPQHF. DNA for the CDR3: TGTGCCTGGGGACAGGAAAATCAGCCCCAGCATTTT.